The next 13 T cell receptor beta chains were all read from a single sample in a study of shared clonotypes between healthy human individuals. Generated by immunoSEQ multiplex PCR, the TCRdb table keeps only in-frame clones and is missing some. The table has over 950,000 clones, 60% to 80% seen once. The sample taken for sequencing was memory CD4+ T cells from PBMCs. This sample's subset: CD45RA-negative fraction. These receptors were collected from a man aged 18 to 30 in good health. Some clones in this sample may be carry-over from other donors' samples.

This chain links TRBV18 with TRBJ2-2, with D possibly matching TRBD1 (6 bases). The CDR3 contains 16 residues. Germline CDR1 KGHSH, CDR2 LQKENI. With 2 bases removed from V and 2 bases from J, the gap between germline ends came to 12 bases. CDR3 sequence: CASSPVGASNTGELFF. DNA of the CDR3: TGTGCCAGCTCACCAGTGGGGGCCTCCAACACCGGGGAGCTGTTTTTT.

J is TRBJ2-4 and V is TRBV6-1; no firm D call. The CDR3 is 14 residues long. Germline-derived CDR1 and CDR2 are MNHNS and SASEGT. V lost 7 bases to trimming and J lost 2 bases, with 12 bases between them. CDR3 region: CASIGDMTKNIQYF. The CDR3 region has the DNA TGTGCCAGCATCGGTGATATGACCAAAAACATTCAGTACTTC.

By sample share, this clone is medium-sized. The sample has other DNA sequences that encode this CDR3 too. The chain couples TRBV9 to TRBJ1-1; D perhaps matches TRBD1 (5 bases). The CDR3 contains 15 residues. Deletions cut 0 bases from V and 0 bases from J, with 9 bases between. Germline values: CDR1 SGDLS, CDR2 YYNGEE. The chain's CDR3 is CASSVGGAVNTEAFF. The CDR3, as DNA: TGTGCCAGCAGCGTAGGAGGGGCCGTGAACACTGAAGCTTTCTTT.

This clone was counted only a few times. This same CDR3 is encoded by further DNA sequences in the sample. The rearrangement joins TRBV28 to TRBJ2-5; possible D gene TRBD2, 6 bases. This CDR3 spans 13 amino acids. Trimming pared 3 bases from V and 1 base from J, leaving 6 bases between. The germline V gene has CDR1 MDHEN and CDR2 SYDVKM. CDR3 loop: CASSFSGQETQYF. In nucleotides, the CDR3 is TGTGCCAGCAGTTTTAGCGGCCAAGAGACCCAGTACTTC.

This chain uses TRBV7-9 with TRBJ1-3; D is unclear. CDR1 SEHNR and CDR2 FQNEAQ come from the germline V gene (reference sequence). V was clipped by 1 base and J by 4 bases, with 14 bases between them. This CDR3 spans 16 amino acids. The CDR3 loop is CASSLVRESDGNTIYF. CDR3 sequence (DNA): TGTGCCAGCAGCTTAGTAAGGGAGTCAGACGGAAACACCATATATTTT.

This sequence joins TRBV6-1 and TRBJ1-4, with D perhaps matching TRBD1 (5 bases). V dropped 5 bases and J dropped 7 bases, with 14 bases sitting between them. CDR1 and CDR2 (germline): MNHNS, SASEGT. CDR3 length equals 14 residues. The CDR3 here is CASSSREESEKLFF. CDR3 in DNA: TGTGCCAGCAGTTCCAGGGAGGAAAGTGAAAAACTGTTTTTT.

This clone has a single count. The chain has TRBV4-1 and TRBJ2-7; 11 nucleotides match TRBD2. Germline V gene sequence: CDR1 MGHRA, CDR2 YSYEKL. The CDR3 runs to 16 residues. V dropped 0 bases and J dropped 7; count of bases not matched to a gene: 8. Here the CDR3 DNA reads TGCGCCAGCAGCCAAGAAGTACTAGCGGGAGCTAGGGAGCAGTACTTC. As protein: CASSQEVLAGAREQYF.

This chain joins TRBV5-6 and TRBJ2-5; D is unresolved. Germline-derived CDR1 and CDR2 are SGHDT and YYEEEE. Trimming cost V 0 bases and J 5 bases, with 8 bases left between them. The CDR3 is 13 amino acids. The CDR3 DNA follows: TGTGCCAGCAGCTTGGAAGGGCGGGAGACCCAGTACTTC. It yields the protein CASSLEGRETQYF.

There are many counts of this clone. This chain uses TRBV9 with TRBJ1-2, with a possible D match to TRBD1 (5 bases). Germline V CDR1 and CDR2: SGDLS, YYNGEE. The CDR3 spans 12 residues. The V and J ends lost 3 bases and 7 bases respectively, with 10 bases between them. The CDR3 loop reads CASSAAGGGYTF. In DNA form, the CDR3 reads TGTGCCAGCAGCGCGGCGGGGGGTGGCTACACCTTC.

The chain is built from TRBV25-1 and TRBJ1-1; D perhaps matches TRBD1 (5 bases). V lost 5 bases and J lost 11, with 21 bases in between. The CDR3 is made up of 14 amino acids. Germline-derived CDR1 and CDR2 are MGHDK and SYGVNS. In DNA, the CDR3 is TGTGCCAGCAGTAATCAAGGGGCTCAGATGGGGGCTTTCTTT. Encoded protein: CASSNQGAQMGAFF. Combining the CDR3 with reference TRBV25-1 and TRBJ1-1 gives the whole variable domain EADIYQTPRYLVIGTGKKITLECSQTMGHDKMYWYQQDPGMELHLIHYSYGVNSTEKGDLSSESTVSRIRTEHFPLTLESARPSHTSQYLCASSNQGAQMGAFFGQGTRLTVV.

V is TRBV4-1 and J is TRBJ1-2; D is possibly TRBD1 (6 bases). The CDR3 spans 15 residues. Trimming took off 1 base at V and 6 bases at J, with 15 bases between the two ends. CDR1 MGHRA and CDR2 YSYEKL come from the germline V gene. In nucleotides, the CDR3 is TGCGCCAGCAGCCAAGTAGTTCCGGGGGCGAATGGCTACACCTTC. Protein product: CASSQVVPGANGYTF.

The genes are TRBV27 and TRBJ2-7; D not resolved. CDR1 and CDR2 from the germline V gene are MNHEY and SMNVEV (reference sequence). The germline V and J ends were trimmed by 3 bases and 4 bases, with 16 bases remaining between them. This CDR3 has 15 residues. The CDR3 sequence: CASSLREPPHYEQYF. CDR3 sequence (DNA): TGTGCCAGCAGTTTGAGAGAGCCCCCACATTACGAGCAGTACTTC.

J is TRBJ2-7 and V is TRBV7-8; D is tentatively TRBD1 or TRBD2 (8 bases each). The CDR3 loop spans 16 amino acids. The V end lost 6 bases, the J end lost 2 bases, and 20 bases lay between the germline ends. CDR1 SGHVS and CDR2 FQNEAQ come from the germline V gene. As DNA, the CDR3 is TGTGCCAGCAGGTCCGGCGGGGGGACAGGAGCCTACGAGCAGTACTTC. Translating it yields CASRSGGGTGAYEQYF.